Below are 23 T cell receptor beta chains sequenced from a single sample in a study of blood T cell repertoires in COVID-19. Sequencing used immunoSEQ multiplex PCR; TCRdb keeps in-frame clones, though not all of them. Of 200,000 to 250,000 clones listed, around 86% were seen once; the top ten hold 6% to 9%. The specimen was peripheral blood. All receptors come from a woman in her 70s with active or convalescent COVID-19.

This chain connects TRBV6-6 to TRBJ2-3; TRBD2 might be the D (5 bases). CDR1 and CDR2 (germline): MNHNY, SVGAGI (reference sequence). The V gene lost 5 bases and the J gene lost 2 bases, with 11 bases spanning the gap. The CDR3 sequence is 14 residues long. For the CDR3, the DNA is TGTGCCAGCAGTACTAAGCGGTCCACAGATACGCAGTATTTT. Translation gives CASSTKRSTDTQYF.

The J gene is TRBJ1-3, the V gene TRBV2, with 9 bases aligning to TRBD1. The CDR3 is made up of 15 amino acids. V shed 6 bases, J shed 2 bases, and the junction held 5 bases outside the gene matches. Germline CDR1 is SNHLY and CDR2 is FYNNEI. The CDR3 bases are TGTGCCAGCAGAGACCGGACAGGGGCTGGAAACACCATATATTTT. This sequence encodes CASRDRTGAGNTIYF.

The V call is TRBV29-1, the J call TRBJ2-7; 8 nucleotides agree with TRBD2. V lost 3 bases and J lost 4; bases outside the gene matches: 5. The CDR3 length is 13 residues. Germline loops: CDR1 SQVTM, CDR2 ANQGSEA. The CDR3 bases are TGCAGCGTTGAGGATAGCGGGGTATACGAGCAGTACTTC. Protein: CSVEDSGVYEQYF.

Here the CDR3 DNA reads TGTGCCAGCAGGAAAGTGCGGGACCTTTACGAGCAGTACTTC. Translating gives CASRKVRDLYEQYF. The chain employs TRBV11-2 and TRBJ2-7; a weak D match, TRBD2 (6 bases). Germline assignment: CDR1 SGHAT and CDR2 FQNNGV. Trimming pared 6 bases from V and 4 bases from J, leaving 16 bases between. The CDR3 covers 14 residues.

The V call is TRBV6-5, the J call TRBJ1-4; 8 bases fit TRBD1. Unmatched junction bases numbered 7, after V lost 1 base and J lost 6 bases. The CDR3 runs 16 residues. CDR1 and CDR2 (germline): MNHEY, SVGAGI. The CDR3: CASSYFGTGGDEKLFF. CDR3 in DNA: TGTGCCAGCAGTTACTTCGGGACAGGAGGGGATGAAAAACTGTTTTTT.

This clone was recorded once. J is TRBJ1-2 and V is TRBV3-1 (or the pseudogene TRBV3-2); unclear D gene. The CDR3 consists of 12 residues. Germline loops: CDR1 LGHDT, CDR2 YNNKEL (reference sequence). With 0 bases removed from V and 8 bases from J, the gap between germline ends came to 7 bases. This CDR3 is CASSQDYWGYTF. In DNA, the CDR3 is TGTGCCAGCAGCCAAGACTATTGGGGCTACACCTTC.

The V and J genes are TRBV5-8 and TRBJ2-1; 8 bases align to TRBD1. V shed 2 bases and J 1 base; nucleotides not matched to a gene: 5. The CDR3 loop spans 16 amino acids. The germline CDR1 and CDR2 sequences are SGHTS and YDEGEE. The CDR3 DNA reads TGTGCCAGCAGCTTCGGGACAGGTCTTTCCTACAATGAGCAGTTCTTC. It is translated as CASSFGTGLSYNEQFF.

J is TRBJ2-2 and V is TRBV4-3; D is uncertain. CDR3 length: 13 amino acids. The germline V and J ends were trimmed by 4 bases and 3 bases, with 6 bases remaining between them. CDR1 is LGHNA, CDR2 YSLEER, per germline. This CDR3 is CASSPRDTGELFF. The CDR3 DNA reads TGCGCCAGCAGCCCCCGGGACACCGGGGAGCTGTTTTTT.

The CDR3 loop is CASSLIPAGGGYEQFF. For the CDR3, the DNA is TGTGCCAGCAGCCTAATCCCGGCAGGCGGGGGGTATGAGCAGTTCTTC. The rearrangement joins TRBV14 to TRBJ2-1; 8 bases are shared with TRBD2. Germline assignment: CDR1 SGHDN and CDR2 FVKESK. The V gene end was trimmed by 4 bases and the J gene end by 8 bases; junction bases not matched to a gene: 13. The length of the CDR3 is 16 residues.

V and J are TRBV7-8 and TRBJ1-3; D uncertain. This CDR3 is 12 amino acids long. V shed 2 bases and J shed 8 bases, with 7 bases lying between them. The germline V gene encodes CDR1 SGHVS and CDR2 FQNEAQ. The chain's CDR3 is CASSLNLYTIYF. The DNA of the CDR3 is TGTGCCAGCAGCTTAAATCTGTACACCATATATTTT.

The V and J genes are TRBV5-5 and TRBJ1-2; TRBD1 matches 10 bases. Trimming cost V 4 bases and J 6 bases; bases outside gene matches: 6. Looked up from germline, CDR1 is SGHKS and CDR2 is YYEKEE (reference sequence). CDR3 length equals 14 residues. The CDR3 DNA follows: TGTGCCAGCAGCCCGGACAGGGGGTGGGATGGCTACACCTTC. It yields the protein CASSPDRGWDGYTF.

This chain uses TRBV9 with TRBJ2-7; 11 nucleotides align to TRBD1. Germline lookup yields CDR1 SGDLS and CDR2 YYNGEE. V dropped 1 base and J dropped 2; count of bases not matched to a gene: 5. The CDR3 spans 16 residues. The CDR3 nucleotides are TGTGCCAGCAGCGTACAGCCGGGACAGGGGGCCTACGAGCAGTACTTC. Its protein product is CASSVQPGQGAYEQYF.

This rearrangement joins TRBV19 to TRBJ1-1; D ambiguous. The CDR3 has 16 amino acids. Per the germline V gene, CDR1 is LNHDA and CDR2 is SQIVND (reference sequence). V lost 3 bases and J 4 bases, leaving 18 bases between the germline ends. The CDR3 reads CASSIKFFGELTEAFF. The CDR3 DNA follows: TGTGCCAGTAGTATTAAGTTTTTCGGGGAACTCACTGAAGCTTTCTTT.

The V and J genes are TRBV9 and TRBJ1-6, with a tentative D call TRBD1 (5 bases). CDR1 is SGDLS and CDR2 is YYNGEE in the germline V gene. This CDR3 contains 14 residues. V lost 0 bases, J lost 7 bases, and 8 bases lay in between. The CDR3 loop is CASSVAGENSPLHF. CDR3 DNA sequence: TGTGCCAGCAGCGTAGCGGGGGAAAATTCACCCCTCCACTTT.

The chain uses TRBV5-4 and TRBJ2-2; 8 bases map to TRBD1. V dropped 1 base and J dropped 3; count of bases not matched to a gene: 5. CDR3 length equals 16 residues. Germline V gene data show CDR1 as SGHNT and CDR2 as YYREEE (reference sequence). CDR3 region: CASSLNGQGHTGELFF. The CDR3 DNA sequence: TGTGCCAGCAGCTTGAACGGACAGGGTCACACCGGGGAGCTGTTTTTT.

The rearrangement links TRBV5-4 to TRBJ1-2; the D gene is possibly TRBD1 (6 bases). CDR1 and CDR2 (germline): SGHNT, YYREEE (reference sequence). The CDR3 is 15 amino acids. Trimming removed 1 base from V and 4 bases from J, with 14 bases in between. CDR3 in DNA: TGTGCCAGCAGCTTGCCAGGGGACAACTTCTATGGCTACACCTTC. Its protein is CASSLPGDNFYGYTF.

The genes are TRBV13 and TRBJ1-1, with D possibly TRBD1 on 6 matching bases. Germline assignment: CDR1 PRHDT and CDR2 FYEKMQ (reference sequence). CDR3 length: 13 amino acids. V lost 5 bases and J 7 bases, leaving 14 bases between the germline ends. CDR3 sequence (DNA): TGTGCCAGCAGCATACAGGGAGACGGTGAAGCTTTCTTT. Amino acids: CASSIQGDGEAFF.

This chain connects TRBV7-2 to TRBJ2-1; 10 bases are shared with TRBD2. CDR3 length: 17 amino acids. Germline trimming cut 5 bases from V and 0 bases from J; bases unmatched to any gene: 7. Germline CDR1 reads SGHTA; CDR2 reads FQGNSA. The CDR3 region is CASSPRSGGLSYNEQFF. CDR3 sequence (DNA): TGTGCCAGCAGCCCCCGTAGCGGGGGGCTCTCCTACAATGAGCAGTTCTTC.

The V gene is TRBV7-2, the J gene TRBJ1-2; 7 bases are shared with TRBD1. This CDR3 has 13 residues. Germline V CDR1 and CDR2: SGHTA, FQGNSA. V lost 4 bases to trimming and J lost 8 bases; unmatched junction nucleotides: 7. The CDR3 sequence: CASSSQPRGGYTF. DNA for the CDR3: TGTGCCAGCAGCTCCCAACCCAGGGGGGGCTACACCTTC.

Remarks on this clone: The junction does not match germline at one end; this may be a read error. This rearrangement joins TRBV11-3 to TRBJ2-5; perhaps TRBD1 as D (6 bases). CDR1 is SGHNT and CDR2 is YENEEA in the germline V gene. CDR3 length: 15 residues. The CDR3 region has the DNA TGTGCCAGCAGCTTAGATGGGACACCTCAAGAGACCCGGTACTTC. Translated, it gives CASSLDGTPQETRYF.

This chain uses TRBV12-3 or TRBV12-4 with TRBJ1-4; D might be TRBD1 (5 bases). The CDR3 consists of 13 residues. The V end was cut by 6 bases, the J end by 4 bases, with 9 bases between. DNA of the CDR3: TGTGCCAGCAGCCCAGGGCATAATGAAAAACTGTTTTTT. It is translated as CASSPGHNEKLFF.

CDR3 nucleotides: TGTGCCAGCACCACTAGCGGGGGGGCCCGGGCCGGGGAGCTGTTTTTT. Protein product: CASTTSGGARAGELFF. This chain links TRBV7-9 with TRBJ2-2; 13 bases align to TRBD2. Looked up from germline, CDR1 is SEHNR and CDR2 is FQNEAQ (reference sequence). Germline trimming cut 7 bases from V and 6 bases from J; bases unmatched to any gene: 8. The CDR3 runs 16 residues.

The V call is TRBV19, the J call TRBJ1-1; D possibly corresponds to TRBD1 (5 bases). CDR1 is LNHDA and CDR2 is SQIVND in the germline V gene (reference sequence). The V end was cut by 8 bases, the J end by 1 base, with 11 bases between. The CDR3 is made up of 13 amino acids. CDR3 sequence (DNA): TGTGCCAGTCGGGGAGGGGCGAACACTGAAGCTTTCTTT. Amino acid sequence: CASRGGANTEAFF.